The rows below give T cell receptor beta chains drawn from one sample of a study of technical replicates of blood from several donors. Some clones are missing from TCRdb's copy, which holds only in-frame ones; the method was immunoSEQ multiplex PCR. The sample comprises 85,000 to 90,000 clones, roughly 92% of which are singletons, and more than 0.25% rests with the top ten. The sequenced sample was T cells isolated from PBMCs. These TCRs come from a human donor in good health. CDR3s include the opening cysteine and the closing phenylalanine or tryptophan. The order of the fields is J gene, V gene, CDR3 protein.

TRBJ2-7,TRBV11-1,CASSLRTGAYEQYF
TRBJ2-1,TRBV19,CASSIGRLAGSYSSYNEQFF
TRBJ2-5,TRBV29-1,CSVDGAEAGTQYF
TRBJ1-1,TRBV27,CASTGGVHTEAFF
TRBJ2-5,TRBV29-1,CSANRQGMETQYF
TRBJ2-1,TRBV28,CASTEDSYNEQFF
TRBJ2-1,TRBV5-1,CASRPGLASYNEQFF
TRBJ1-3,TRBV29-1,CSARDSISGNTIYF
TRBJ2-7,TRBV2,CASTGATAYEQYF
TRBJ1-5,TRBV30,CAWSVQGAQPQHF
TRBJ2-1,TRBV27,CASSFSVYNEQFF
TRBJ1-5,TRBV30,CAWSRSTGYNQPQHF
TRBJ1-1,TRBV18,CASSLGQANTEAFF
TRBJ2-7,TRBV5-1,CASSLSGYEQYF
TRBJ1-4,TRBV7-2,CASSVQGEKLFF
TRBJ2-2,TRBV18,CASPSPTGTGELFF
TRBJ2-3,TRBV9,CASSVVAGVTDTQYF
TRBJ1-1,TRBV6-5,CASSYSSGLEAFF